This TCR beta chain was profiled in a study of cytomegalovirus exposure and HLA in healthy donors. Whole-study findings and limits: Among immune exposure information, only CMV serostatus was available. Previous analysis showed most TCR beta V segments were productive about 90% or about 30% of the time. Reportedly, TCR beta sequences accurately predicted HLA-A and HLA-B alleles in most subjects.

Donors were ostensibly healthy at sampling, although undocumented immune exposures were probable. The CDR3 totals 15 residues. V was shortened by 5 bases and J by 1 base, with 14 bases between the two germline ends. Germline V CDR1 and CDR2: SGHVS, FNYEAQ. PCR involved 60 Vbeta and 13 Jbeta primers. Data came from immunoSEQ multiplex PCR; TCRdb stores just in-frame clones and leaves some out. The sample holds 120,000 to 150,000 clones; 65% to 85% are singletons and the top ten take roughly 0.87%. About this clone itself: The antigen remains undetermined.

Sequencing used PBMCs. The rearrangement uses TRBV7-6 and TRBJ2-5; possible D gene TRBD2, 5 bases. The TCR comes from a man aged 18 to 30 in good health and CMV-seronegative. CDR3 sequence (DNA): TGTGCCAGCAGCGCGCCGGGATTGCCCCAAGAGACCCAGTACTTC. Amino acids: CASSAPGLPQETQYF.